Given below is one TCR beta chain in context. This clone was seen more than once but under ten times. Its antigen specificity is not known. The input lacks base qualities; no much larger clone sits a single base away. These data come from a study of beta chain features in type 1 diabetes (dated by TCRdb to the late 2010s). Notes on the research overall: Patients and healthy donors did not differ in mean age, gender distribution, total cell number or subset yield. Across all samples, about 110 million sorted cells were examined, and cell number per subset correlated strongly with RNA yield. Regulatory and stem cell-like memory subsets were isolated from only 8 patients and 8 healthy donors, whereas naive and central memory subsets came from all 30 or so donors. The study compared the TCRB repertoires of sorted circulating CD4+ T cell subsets in recently diagnosed type 1 diabetes patients with those in matched healthy donors.

Each donor gave one peripheral blood draw, about 110 mL on average, collected into heparinised tubes. Using a panel that included CD45RO, CCR7, CD25, CD127, CD95 and CD27, naive, central memory, regulatory and stem cell-like memory CD4+ T cells were sorted on a BD FACSAria II. All sorted populations exceeded 95% purity. PBMCs were separated immediately by Lymphoprep density gradient centrifugation and were stained directly, without being cultured. Samples were stained and sorted in pairs, with one healthy donor and one patient per experiment, so that batch effects were minimized. The entire isolated RNA was reverse transcribed using the High Capacity cDNA Reverse Transcription Kit, and thus expressed TCRB transcripts were sequenced. Deep immunoSEQ sequencing was performed on naive, central memory and regulatory T cell samples, with an average of around 3.5 million total reads per sample. Sorted cells were lysed in RLT buffer, and RNA was extracted using DNase-treated RNeasy Micro or Mini kits according to cell number. To prevent cross-contamination, every cell subset was processed on its own, while patient and healthy donor samples were processed together. The immunoSEQ multiplex PCR was used to amplify TCRB sequences from cDNA, generating 87-bp fragments that spanned the CDR3 region. Sequencing of the amplicons was performed on the Illumina HiSeq platform. The published analysis was carried out like this. Synthetic template baselines were used to correct PCR bias computationally, reads within Hamming distance 2 were collapsed together, and singletons that could not be merged were discarded. By aligning reads against IMGT, V, D and J genes, CDR3 length, and insertions or deletions at six rearrangement sites were assigned. Within each subset, clonotype counts were normalized to sorted cell number, and only after that were true diversity and Gini coefficients computed with the tcR R package. The overlap coefficient, calculated on TCRB nucleotide sequences, was used to quantify repertoire sharing. Entries here come from immuneACCESS through TCRdb and include only in-frame sequences with V and J called. Some clones fail to appear in such tables; in the studies checked, an unresolved V gene covers under half of the shortfall, and the cause of the remainder is unknown. For V, J and clone size, that table is used; D and trimming come from the DNA. The sample table lists over 150,000 clones, approximately 9% of them with a count of one. Clones ranked in the top ten supply 0.45% to 0.6% of the sample.

The research as a whole found: At VDJ recombination sites, type 1 diabetes patients had fewer insertions and more deleted nucleotides, which implies abnormalities in thymic rearrangement. Because cDNA rather than genomic DNA was sequenced, highly expressing activated cells could have been over-represented, although no difference in activation and CD3 levels was found between groups. Shorter templates might be favored by PCR, yet because patient and control samples were amplified and corrected together, any such skew would affect both groups equally. Naive, central memory and regulatory TCRB repertoires appeared more similar among patients than among healthy donors. Because the HLA sub-analyses included only small numbers of individuals, any influence of HLA type on TCRB rearrangement was left unresolved. A moderate but significant shortening of TCRB CDR3 length was observed in type 1 diabetes patients in all four CD4+ subsets.

CDR3 length: 16 amino acids, cysteine to phenylalanine. Solely the CDR3 DNA is kept, with 48 bases framed from the first base. Taken from the germline V gene, the CDR1 and CDR2 loops are MGHRA and YSYEKL. Trimming takes 1 base from V and 8 bases from J, and the germline ends sit 20 bases apart. This chain is built from TRBV4-1 and TRBJ1-2; no confident D gene assignment can be made. Sequencing was performed on central memory CD4+ T cells from blood. This sequence originates from a young woman with type 1 diabetes. The sequence in DNA is TGCGCCAGCAGCCAAGGAAACGATCGTGGTGGTAGCGGCTACACCTTC. Translated, this is CASSQGNDRGGSGYTF.